A selection of T cell receptor beta chains follows, all from one sample in a study of shared clonotypes between healthy human individuals. TCRdb's copy holds only in-frame clones and misses some; the assay was immunoSEQ multiplex PCR. The data contain approximately 1.1 million clones, about 80% of them singletons. Source material: memory CD4+ T cells from PBMCs. These receptors all come from a man aged 18 to 30 in good health. Some clones in this sample may be carry-over from other donors' samples. CDR3s include the opening cysteine and the closing phenylalanine or tryptophan. Fields, in order: V gene, D gene, J gene, clone size, CDR3 protein, CDR3 DNA. A D gene is named only where the DNA matches it firmly. Where a row states a size, it is once, few, many or the class of an expanded clone; other rows omit it.

V gene: TRBV30
D gene: -
J gene: TRBJ1-5
clone size: once
CDR3 protein: CAWSGQAAQPQHF
CDR3 DNA: TGTGCCTGGAGTGGGCAGGCGGCTCAGCCCCAGCATTTT

V gene: TRBV7-9
D gene: TRBD1
J gene: TRBJ1-1
clone size: few
CDR3 protein: CASSFTGAEAFF
CDR3 DNA: TGTGCCAGCAGCTTCACAGGGGCTGAAGCTTTCTTT

V gene: TRBV21-1
D gene: -
J gene: TRBJ2-3
clone size: -
CDR3 protein: CASSAPGQGTDTQYF
CDR3 DNA: TGTGCCAGCAGCGCGCCGGGACAGGGTACAGATACGCAGTATTTT

V gene: TRBV27
D gene: TRBD2
J gene: TRBJ2-1
clone size: -
CDR3 protein: CASSWSMPGGGGNEQFF
CDR3 DNA: TGTGCCAGCAGTTGGTCTATGCCGGGAGGAGGTGGAAATGAGCAGTTCTTC

V gene: TRBV14
D gene: TRBD1
J gene: TRBJ2-6
clone size: -
CDR3 protein: CASSNNPGQGSGANVLTF
CDR3 DNA: TGTGCCAGCAGCAATAATCCGGGACAGGGTTCAGGGGCCAACGTCCTGACTTTC

V gene: TRBV7-8
D gene: -
J gene: TRBJ1-2
clone size: once
CDR3 protein: CASSPDSGAQRGYTF
CDR3 DNA: TGTGCCAGCAGCCCGGACTCGGGGGCGCAGAGAGGCTACACCTTC

V gene: TRBV5-1
D gene: TRBD1
J gene: TRBJ2-5
clone size: once
CDR3 protein: CASSWDSQETQYF
CDR3 DNA: TGCGCCAGCAGCTGGGACAGTCAAGAGACCCAGTACTTC

V gene: TRBV5-3
D gene: -
J gene: TRBJ1-5
clone size: -
CDR3 protein: CEILCDPPRQPQHF
CDR3 DNA: TGTGAGATCCTCTGTGACCCCCCGAGGCAGCCCCAGCATTTT

V gene: TRBV18
D gene: -
J gene: TRBJ2-7
clone size: -
CDR3 protein: CASSPGRGSSYEQYF
CDR3 DNA: TGTGCCAGCTCACCAGGGCGAGGGAGCTCCTACGAGCAGTACTTC

V gene: TRBV30
D gene: -
J gene: TRBJ1-2
clone size: once
CDR3 protein: CAWPDANYGYTF
CDR3 DNA: TGTGCCTGGCCGGACGCCAACTATGGCTACACCTTC

V gene: TRBV6-1
D gene: -
J gene: TRBJ1-5
clone size: -
CDR3 protein: CASRTGHGGNQPQHF
CDR3 DNA: TGTGCCAGCAGGACGGGACACGGGGGGAATCAGCCCCAGCATTTT

V gene: TRBV9
D gene: TRBD2
J gene: TRBJ2-3
clone size: -
CDR3 protein: CASSPRGRLAGLTDTQYF
CDR3 DNA: TGTGCCAGCAGCCCGAGGGGGAGATTAGCGGGACTCACAGATACGCAGTATTTT

V gene: TRBV27
D gene: -
J gene: TRBJ1-5
clone size: once
CDR3 protein: CASSSERNQPQHF
CDR3 DNA: TGTGCCAGCAGTTCGGAGCGCAATCAGCCCCAGCATTTT

V gene: TRBV5-6
D gene: TRBD1
J gene: TRBJ1-1
clone size: -
CDR3 protein: CASSEGQRNTEAFF
CDR3 DNA: TGTGCCAGCAGCGAGGGACAGAGGAACACTGAAGCTTTCTTT

V gene: TRBV5-1
D gene: -
J gene: TRBJ1-1
clone size: few
CDR3 protein: CASSSNQGTEAFF
CDR3 DNA: TGCGCCAGCAGCTCTAATCAGGGGACTGAAGCTTTCTTT

V gene: TRBV28
D gene: -
J gene: TRBJ1-2
clone size: -
CDR3 protein: CASSQRSLDYGYTF
CDR3 DNA: TGTGCCAGCAGTCAACGGTCCCTCGACTATGGCTACACCTTC

V gene: TRBV28
D gene: -
J gene: TRBJ2-1
clone size: -
CDR3 protein: CASTSSGAGELLREQFF
CDR3 DNA: TGTGCCAGCACCTCAAGTGGGGCAGGGGAACTGTTGAGGGAGCAGTTCTTC

V gene: TRBV5-1
D gene: TRBD1
J gene: TRBJ2-5
clone size: many
CDR3 protein: CASSFQTGGETQYF
CDR3 DNA: TGCGCCAGCAGCTTTCAGACAGGGGGAGAGACCCAGTACTTC

V gene: TRBV27
D gene: TRBD1
J gene: TRBJ1-5
clone size: few
CDR3 protein: CASSFRGPGGNQPQHF
CDR3 DNA: TGTGCCAGCAGTTTTAGGGGGCCTGGAGGCAATCAGCCCCAGCATTTT

V gene: TRBV5-4
D gene: TRBD1
J gene: TRBJ1-2
clone size: -
CDR3 protein: CASSLLDREGYGYTF
CDR3 DNA: TGTGCCAGCAGCTTACTGGACAGGGAGGGCTATGGCTACACCTTC

V gene: TRBV7-2
D gene: TRBD1
J gene: TRBJ2-7
clone size: -
CDR3 protein: CASSSRTGVDEQYF
CDR3 DNA: TGTGCCAGCAGCTCAAGGACAGGGGTGGACGAGCAGTACTTC

V gene: TRBV7-9
D gene: -
J gene: TRBJ1-1
clone size: -
CDR3 protein: CASRGPAEKEAFF
CDR3 DNA: TGTGCCAGCAGAGGGCCGGCGGAGAAGGAAGCTTTCTTT

V gene: TRBV29-1
D gene: -
J gene: TRBJ1-1
clone size: -
CDR3 protein: CSVGLRERAEAFF
CDR3 DNA: TGCAGCGTTGGTCTTAGGGAAAGGGCTGAAGCTTTCTTT

V gene: TRBV5-1
D gene: -
J gene: TRBJ2-6
clone size: -
CDR3 protein: CASSFPSSGANVLTF
CDR3 DNA: TGCGCCAGCAGCTTTCCCTCCTCTGGGGCCAACGTCCTGACTTTC

V gene: TRBV19
D gene: -
J gene: TRBJ2-3
clone size: -
CDR3 protein: CASTDRGSSNTQYF
CDR3 DNA: TGTGCCAGTACGGACAGAGGGTCGTCAAATACGCAGTATTTT

V gene: TRBV7-9
D gene: TRBD1
J gene: TRBJ2-7
clone size: few
CDR3 protein: CASSYRTGGTTYEQYF
CDR3 DNA: TGTGCCAGCAGCTACCGGACAGGGGGTACCACCTACGAGCAGTACTTC

V gene: TRBV6-1
D gene: TRBD1
J gene: TRBJ1-2
clone size: -
CDR3 protein: CASSEGLGTGDYYGYTF
CDR3 DNA: TGTGCCAGCAGTGAAGGCTTAGGGACAGGGGACTACTATGGCTACACCTTC

V gene: TRBV28
D gene: TRBD1
J gene: TRBJ2-1
clone size: -
CDR3 protein: CASSLLPGTGNNEQFF
CDR3 DNA: TGTGCCAGCAGTCTCCTCCCCGGGACAGGTAACAATGAGCAGTTCTTC

V gene: TRBV4-1
D gene: TRBD1
J gene: TRBJ2-3
clone size: few
CDR3 protein: CASSRDSLGTDTQYF
CDR3 DNA: TGCGCCAGCAGCCGGGACAGCCTTGGGACAGATACGCAGTATTTT

V gene: TRBV18
D gene: -
J gene: TRBJ1-5
clone size: -
CDR3 protein: CASSLDRNDQPQHF
CDR3 DNA: TGTGCCAGCTCGCTCGACAGGAACGATCAGCCCCAGCATTTT

V gene: TRBV5-6
D gene: TRBD1
J gene: TRBJ2-3
clone size: -
CDR3 protein: CASSSWDRITDTQYF
CDR3 DNA: TGTGCCAGCAGTTCATGGGACAGGATCACAGATACGCAGTATTTT

V gene: TRBV5-1
D gene: -
J gene: TRBJ1-2
clone size: -
CDR3 protein: CASSLLTGNYGYTF
CDR3 DNA: TGCGCCAGCAGCTTGTTAACAGGCAACTATGGCTACACCTTC

V gene: TRBV14
D gene: TRBD1
J gene: TRBJ2-7
clone size: few
CDR3 protein: CASRRAGTGQYEQYF
CDR3 DNA: TGTGCCAGCAGGCGAGCCGGGACAGGGCAATACGAGCAGTACTTC

V gene: TRBV6-4
D gene: -
J gene: TRBJ1-1
clone size: -
CDR3 protein: CASRRTVGTEAFF
CDR3 DNA: TGTGCCAGCAGACGGACGGTGGGCACTGAAGCTTTCTTT

V gene: TRBV5-1
D gene: TRBD1
J gene: TRBJ2-1
clone size: -
CDR3 protein: CASSAGGNEQFF
CDR3 DNA: TGCGCCAGCAGCGCAGGGGGTAATGAGCAGTTCTTC

V gene: TRBV7-3
D gene: -
J gene: TRBJ1-1
clone size: few
CDR3 protein: CASSLRRGSEAFF
CDR3 DNA: TGTGCCAGCAGCTTACGGAGGGGGTCTGAAGCTTTCTTT

V gene: TRBV28
D gene: -
J gene: TRBJ1-2
clone size: -
CDR3 protein: CATPSNREGNYGYTF
CDR3 DNA: TGTGCCACCCCCTCCAACAGGGAGGGTAACTATGGCTACACCTTC

V gene: TRBV5-1
D gene: -
J gene: TRBJ1-3
clone size: -
CDR3 protein: CASSLERQATGNTIYF
CDR3 DNA: TGCGCCAGCAGCTTGGAGAGACAGGCTACTGGAAACACCATATATTTT

V gene: TRBV6-1
D gene: -
J gene: TRBJ1-5
clone size: -
CDR3 protein: CASSTDSNQPQHF
CDR3 DNA: TGTGCCAGCAGCACTGACAGCAATCAGCCCCAGCATTTT